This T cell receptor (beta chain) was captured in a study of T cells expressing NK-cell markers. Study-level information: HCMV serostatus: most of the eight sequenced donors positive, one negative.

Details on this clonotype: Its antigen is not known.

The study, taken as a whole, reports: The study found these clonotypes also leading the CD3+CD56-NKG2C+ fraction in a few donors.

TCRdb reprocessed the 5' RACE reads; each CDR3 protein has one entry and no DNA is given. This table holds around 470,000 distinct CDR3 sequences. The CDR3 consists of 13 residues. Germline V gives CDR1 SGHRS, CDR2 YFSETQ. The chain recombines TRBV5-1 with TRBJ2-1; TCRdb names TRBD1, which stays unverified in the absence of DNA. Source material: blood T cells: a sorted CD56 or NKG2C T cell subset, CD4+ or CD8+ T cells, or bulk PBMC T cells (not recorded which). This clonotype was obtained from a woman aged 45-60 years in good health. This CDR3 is CASSQQLGDEQFF.